This T cell receptor (beta chain) is from a study of blood T cell repertoires in COVID-19. Study background: Acute and convalescent COVID-19 specimens originated in the United States, Italy and Spain. T cells, B-cell-depleted T cells, or PBMCs supplied cDNA or gDNA.

Germline CDR1 reads MNHEY; CDR2 reads SVGEGT. Between the trimmed V and J ends, which lost 6 bases and 10 bases, there was a span of 10 bases. CDR3 length: 11 amino acids. Authors' data handling: It was from reference gene primer amplification that nucleated cell counts were estimated. Libraries were prepared by immunoSEQ multiplex PCR; TCRdb keeps only in-frame clonotypes and omits some of them. The DNA was the basis for D and trimming; V, J and clone size are from that table. The sample has fewer than 300,000 clones; about nine tenths are singletons. In Seattle, patients joined the study during active infection and were tracked longitudinally.

The clonotype comes from a woman aged 50 to 60 with COVID-19, enrolled during active disease. The chain has TRBV6-2 or TRBV6-3 and TRBJ2-1; D unclear. The sample consisted of peripheral blood. Here the CDR3 DNA reads TGTGCCAGCAGCCCCGCCAGAGAGCAGTTCTTC. Its protein product is CASSPAREQFF.